One and the same sample provided the 8 T cell receptor beta chains below, sequenced in a study of blood T cell repertoires in COVID-19. Assay used: immunoSEQ multiplex PCR; TCRdb lists only in-frame clones, some missing. Of some 39,000 clones in the sample, 70% to 90% were seen once. What was sequenced was peripheral blood. The receptors shown here come from a man aged 35 to 55 with active COVID-19.

The J gene is TRBJ2-1, the V gene TRBV28, with 7 bases matching TRBD1. The CDR3 extends over 15 amino acids. Losses at the gene ends were 8 bases for V and 7 bases for J; bases not matched to a gene: 14. Germline CDR1 is MDHEN and CDR2 is SYDVKM. CDR3 nucleotide sequence: TGTGCCAGCCTGGGGGACAGACACCCGGGAAATGAGCAGTTCTTC. Protein sequence: CASLGDRHPGNEQFF. The whole variable domain, remainder taken from reference TRBV28 and TRBJ2-1, is DVKVTQSSRYLVKRTGEKVFLECVQDMDHENMFWYRQDPGLGLRLIYFSYDVKMKEKGDIPEGYSVSREKKERFSLILESASTNQTSMYLCASLGDRHPGNEQFFGPGTRLTVL.

J is TRBJ2-4 and V is TRBV6-6; a possible D gene is TRBD2 (5 bases). The CDR3 has 16 amino acids. Per the germline V gene, CDR1 is MNHNY and CDR2 is SVGAGI (reference sequence). V dropped 6 bases and J dropped 0 bases, with 15 bases sitting between them. The CDR3 bases are TGTGCCAGCAGCCCGCGGGCAGGCTTAGCCAAAAACATTCAGTACTTC. Its protein is CASSPRAGLAKNIQYF.

The V gene is TRBV28, the J gene TRBJ2-3, with TRBD1 matching over 10 bases. V lost 7 bases, J lost 4 bases, and 8 bases stayed unmatched. Germline V gene data show CDR1 as MDHEN and CDR2 as SYDVKM. This CDR3 has 15 amino acids. The CDR3 nucleotides read TGTGCCAGCATTCAACCGGGACAGGGGTCAGATACGCAGTATTTT. As protein: CASIQPGQGSDTQYF.

This clone was observed once. V and J are TRBV7-3 and TRBJ1-2, with D possibly being TRBD1 (6 bases). The ends were cut back, 10 bases at V and 8 bases at J, with 23 bases in the middle. Germline values: CDR1 SGHTA, CDR2 FQGTGA. The CDR3 sequence is 14 residues long. CDR3 protein: CATQLNRAQVGYTF. The CDR3 DNA follows: TGTGCCACCCAACTAAACAGGGCCCAGGTCGGCTACACCTTC.

The rearrangement links TRBV5-1 to TRBJ2-2, with D maybe TRBD1 (5 bases). V lost 4 bases and J lost 6, with 16 bases in between. This CDR3 spans 15 amino acids. The germline gives CDR1 SGHRS, CDR2 YFSETQ. CDR3 sequence reads: CASSVTAGLSGELFF. The CDR3, as DNA: TGCGCCAGCAGCGTGACGGCAGGGTTGTCCGGGGAGCTGTTTTTT.

The gene calls are TRBV11-1 and TRBJ1-3; D is uncertain. V was cut by 5 bases and J by 4 bases, with 12 bases left in between. CDR3 length: 14 amino acids. Looked up from germline, CDR1 is SGHAT and CDR2 is FQDESV (reference sequence). This CDR3 reads CASSNPKAGNTIYF. The CDR3, as DNA: TGTGCCAGCAGCAATCCTAAAGCCGGAAACACCATATATTTT. Supplemented by reference TRBV11-1 and TRBJ1-3, the full variable domain reads EAEVAQSPRYKITEKSQAVAFWCDPISGHATLYWYRQILGQGPELLVQFQDESVVDDSQLPKDRFSAERLKGVDSTLKIQPAELGDSAMYLCASSNPKAGNTIYFGEGSWLTVV.

The V and J genes are TRBV5-1 and TRBJ1-6, with 7 bases lining up with TRBD1. V lost 10 bases to trimming and J lost 7 bases; unmatched junction nucleotides: 8. This CDR3 has 13 residues. The germline V gene has CDR1 SGHRS and CDR2 YFSETQ. This chain's CDR3 is CASTDRLNSPLHF. The CDR3, as DNA: TGCGCCTCAACGGACAGGTTGAATTCACCCCTCCACTTT.

V gene TRBV25-1 combines with J gene TRBJ2-1; maybe TRBD2 (6 bases). CDR1 and CDR2 (germline): MGHDK, SYGVNS. This CDR3 spans 14 amino acids. Trimming removed 4 bases from V and 6 bases from J, with 13 bases in between. The CDR3 sequence: CASSAAGSLNEQFF. CDR3 nucleotides: TGTGCCAGCAGTGCAGCCGGGAGTCTCAATGAGCAGTTCTTC.